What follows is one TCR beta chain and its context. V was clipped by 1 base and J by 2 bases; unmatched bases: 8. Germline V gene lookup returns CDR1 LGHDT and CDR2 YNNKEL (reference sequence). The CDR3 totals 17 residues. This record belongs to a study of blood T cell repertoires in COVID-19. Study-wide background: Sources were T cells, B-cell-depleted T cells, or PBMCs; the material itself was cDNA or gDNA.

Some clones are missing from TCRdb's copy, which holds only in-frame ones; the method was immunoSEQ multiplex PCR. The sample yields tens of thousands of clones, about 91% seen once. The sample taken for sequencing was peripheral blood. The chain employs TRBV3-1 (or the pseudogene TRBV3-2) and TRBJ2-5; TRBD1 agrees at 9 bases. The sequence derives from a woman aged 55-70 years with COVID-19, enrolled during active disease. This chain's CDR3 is CASSQGVRQGGQETQYF. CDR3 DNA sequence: TGTGCCAGCAGCCAAGGGGTGCGACAGGGGGGTCAAGAGACCCAGTACTTC.